This T cell receptor (beta chain) was sequenced in a study of T-cell memory formation after mild COVID-19. TCRdb ran MiXCR on the 5' RACE reads and lists one entry per CDR3 protein. Counted here are 300,000 to 400,000 distinct CDR3 sequences, over 25% occurring once; the ten biggest clones make up approximately 12%. This CDR3 comprises 17 residues. Germline CDR1 ENHRY, CDR2 SYGVKD. J was trimmed by 2 bases and V by 2 bases; bases with no gene match: 6. The chain joins TRBV10-3 to TRBJ2-1; 10 bases fit TRBD2. This receptor was identified in an adult woman who had mild COVID-19 (a few samples of this study predate the infection). Cell type and time point are not known. The sequenced sample consisted of PBMCs or a T cell subset sorted from them (not recorded which). This chain's CDR3 is CAISELLAGDPYNEQFF. CDR3 coding DNA: TGTGCCATCAGTGAGCTTCTAGCGGGGGACCCCTACAATGAGCAGTTCTTC.